The clone carrying this T cell receptor (beta chain) was counted between two and nine times. The record originates from a study of identical twins. Trimming removed 6 bases at V and 3 bases at J, with 18 bases between. The CDR3 runs 15 residues. CDR1 and CDR2 (germline): DFQATT, SNEGSKA (reference sequence). TCRdb processed the 5' RACE reads anew with MiXCR; each CDR3 protein has one entry. Of around 230,000 distinct CDR3 sequences in the sample, 5% to 7% were seen once. This sample also belongs to another study, concerning T cells expressing NK-cell markers.

V and J are TRBV20-1 and TRBJ1-3, with D possibly being TRBD1 (6 bases). The receptor comes from a woman in her late teens or twenties in good health. Material: CD8+ T cells sorted from blood. The CDR3 loop is CSAPQGRGGGNTIYF. The CDR3 DNA follows: TGCAGTGCGCCACAGGGAAGGGGCGGTGGAAACACCATATATTTT.